This is a list of T cell receptor beta chains from one sample in a study of T cells in Graves' hyperthyroidism and ophthalmopathy. TCRdb redid the calling of the multiplex PCR reads with MiXCR, one entry per CDR3 protein. Here the sample spans around 300,000 distinct CDR3 sequences, roughly 15% being singletons. The source material was blood. All receptors derive from a middle-aged woman with Graves' hyperthyroidism. Both conserved end residues are part of each CDR3.

v_gene	j_gene	CDR3aa
TRBV2	TRBJ1-2	CASKGQASDGYTF
TRBV20-1	TRBJ2-4	CSVAGVTAKNIQYF
TRBV20-1	TRBJ2-3	CSATAGTDTQYF
TRBV5-6	TRBJ1-2	CASSLVRRGYGYTF
TRBV27	TRBJ2-4	CASSLEGAAKNIQYF
TRBV7-9	TRBJ1-1	CASSSGGHENTEAFF
TRBV24-1	TRBJ1-5	CATSDKTGGVQGPQHF
TRBV28	TRBJ1-4	CASSPTSWGKGKLFF
TRBV10-1	TRBJ2-3	CASSSAGATYTQYF
TRBV20-1	TRBJ2-1	CSAREQGFGFF
TRBV29-1	TRBJ2-2	CSIRLAGRTGELFF
TRBV7-9	TRBJ2-5	CASSLGQGVRTVQETQYF
TRBV5-1	TRBJ1-6	CASSLEGTGSSPLHF
TRBV12-5	TRBJ2-1	CASGLGAENNEQFF
TRBV15	TRBJ2-7	CATSREGVAGDEQYF
TRBV10-3	TRBJ2-2	CAISDRTVNTGELFF
TRBV11-3	TRBJ2-1	CASSLGGGSHNEQFF
TRBV28	TRBJ2-5	CASSTGTGPLVLETQYF
TRBV20-1	TRBJ2-5	CSARFGKETQYF
TRBV28	TRBJ2-2	CASSLWGTGELFF
TRBV11-1	TRBJ1-2	CASSAGPINYGYTF
TRBV6-1	TRBJ1-2	CASSTRGTPNGYTF
TRBV24-1	TRBJ2-1	CATSDYTSGGYNEQFF
TRBV18	TRBJ2-1	CASSLPSGPSYNEQFF
TRBV28	TRBJ2-1	CASQDNEQFF
TRBV11-3	TRBJ2-1	CASSLTPYNEQFF
TRBV24-1	TRBJ2-1	CATSAEFGDEQFF
TRBV7-2	TRBJ2-3	CASSYAAVVSGRTDTQYF
TRBV29-1	TRBJ2-7	CSVESTGWDRGLRSYEQYF
TRBV12-3/TRBV12-4	TRBJ2-7	CASSQRHRRSEQYF
TRBV11-3	TRBJ1-4	CASSLDGQGEKLFF
TRBV6-2/TRBV6-3	TRBJ2-1	CASSLYSRSNEQFF
TRBV6-2/TRBV6-3	TRBJ1-1	CASSFSGAGNTEAFF
TRBV6-1	TRBJ2-2	CASSSTRWELFF
TRBV2	TRBJ2-7	CASQGRGDPREQYF
TRBV7-3	TRBJ2-3	CASSASGGSSTDTQYF
TRBV19	TRBJ1-2	CASSTGQLYGYTF
TRBV27	TRBJ2-3	CASSSNREADTQYF
TRBV6-5	TRBJ2-1	CTSSYSLNEQFF
TRBV5-1	TRBJ2-5	CASSLVSRAGETQYF
TRBV5-6	TRBJ1-2	CASSPGTGGVDWGYTF
TRBV2	TRBJ1-2	CASSAGQGDYGYTF
TRBV2	TRBJ1-1	CASRRGARTEAFF
TRBV19	TRBJ1-5	CASRRQGLYQPQHF
TRBV7-9	TRBJ1-2	CASSSFGQGFYGYTF
TRBV12-3/TRBV12-4	TRBJ1-6	CASSLRAQDNSPLHF
TRBV4-2	TRBJ1-5	CASSQGTAAGQGDQPQHF
TRBV20-1	TRBJ1-5	CSATPGTGGGPQHF
TRBV7-9	TRBJ1-1	CASSFQLNTEAFF
TRBV13	TRBJ2-1	CASSFGQGWYNEQFF
TRBV28	TRBJ2-7	CASSLTLIYEQYF
TRBV5-8	TRBJ2-4	CASSPMTVDIQYF
TRBV10-3	TRBJ2-1	CAISEVLAGNEQFF
TRBV6-1	TRBJ1-5	CASKGLGTGEGNQPQHF
TRBV5-4	TRBJ1-2	CASSPGSGGRSYGYTF
TRBV28	TRBJ2-2	CASSLGSTGELFF
TRBV5-1	TRBJ1-4	CASSVRASNEKLFF